This TCR beta chain was documented in a study of vaccination and CD4 T cells after COVID-19 (dated by TCRdb to between 2022 and 2023). About the full investigation: Every convalescent patient had a positive nasal swab PCR test for SARS-CoV-2, with mild disease in several patients and severe disease in one. In the convalescent cohort there were six males and four females, among whom were two Hispanic individuals, seven Caucasians, two Asians and one multiracial person. Participants received two doses of either the Pfizer-BioNTech BNT162b2 vaccine (n=8) or the Moderna mRNA-1273 vaccine (n=2). Post-COVID blood samples were collected from convalescent patients a median of roughly 100 days after diagnosis, with a range of about 35 to 161 days. Post-vaccine blood samples were collected a median of 72 days after the second vaccine dose, ranging from about 13 to 250 days. Overlapping spike peptide pools from SARS-CoV-2 and from the common cold coronaviruses HCoV-NL63, HCoV-OC43 and HCoV-229E were used as culture stimuli. Control cultures received a CEFX viral epitope pool as the positive control, an HIV-1 Nef peptide pool as the negative control, or no peptide. In roughly 11 COVID-19 convalescent patients and 4 infection-naive healthy vaccine recipients, the spike-specific CD4+ TCR repertoire before mRNA vaccination was compared with the repertoire after mRNA vaccination.

What the authors observed across the whole study: Relatively few convalescent patients were included in the study, and early timepoints after natural infection were not analyzed. Nearly all vaccine-specific clones in convalescent patients (304 of 307) were mono-reactive for SARS-CoV-2 spike rather than cross-reactive with common cold coronaviruses. The median number of SARS-CoV-2-reactive clonotypes rose from around 20 after infection to roughly 38 after vaccination, but the change was not significant. In convalescent patients, a median approximately 83% of post-vaccine SARS-CoV-2-reactive clones were detected only after vaccination, and vaccine-specific priming was suggested by this finding.

V drops 4 bases and J drops 0 bases, leaving 17 bases in between. The CDR1 and CDR2 encoded by the germline V gene are SGHDN and FVKESK. Including cysteine and phenylalanine, the CDR3 has 17 amino acids. Of the read, only the CDR3 DNA is kept; its 51 bases are in frame from base 1. Library method: PCR. At the Johns Hopkins FTIC core, DNA from the cultured CD4+ T cells underwent TCR sequencing with the Oncomine TCR Beta short-read assay. The QIAamp micro DNA kit was used to extract genomic DNA from the cultured CD4+ T cells. Oncomine TCR Beta libraries from cultured CD4+ T cells were pooled with unique dual indexes and sequenced on an Illumina iSeq 100. In the authors' own workflow: Non-productive sequences were removed, and CDR3s not starting with C, not ending with F or W, or shorter than 7 amino acids were discarded. Antigen-specific clonotypes were identified with the MANAFEST web application by comparing peptide-stimulated wells with reference and other culture wells. For a clone to be called positive, the clone needed an FDR below 0.05, an odds ratio above 5, and a productive frequency above 0.1% in at least two of three replicate wells. A clonotype counted as cross-reactive if it showed significant expansion both in the SARS-CoV-2 spike wells and in at least one common cold coronavirus spike condition. CDR3 homology was assessed with Levenshtein distances (stringdist) and unrooted phylogenetic trees (ape) in R version 3.6.1. TCRdb trimmed the raw reads at Q25, called clones with MiXCR and kept productive beta chains. Rows matching on CDR3 protein sequence are summarized as one entry with the most common DNA and genes. TCRdb's processing, not the authors' own work, is the source of the V and J calls. Within this sample are 15,000 to 20,000 distinct CDR3 sequences, with roughly half of them counted one time only. More than 4% of the sample is held by the ten biggest clonotypes.

Details on this clonotype: The clone's antigen remains unknown. Base quality data are lacking; no much larger clone is found one base away.

According to the study, the label for this sample's treatment or condition signals: roughly ten-day PBMC culture with coronavirus spike peptide pools or control peptides (ViraFEST assay). The study used the ViraFEST assay, which expanded antigen-specific T cells with peptide pools and then identified expanded clonotypes by TCR sequencing. The positive SARS-CoV-2 PCR tests of the convalescent patients were dated from March to December 2020, before the Alpha, Beta and Delta variants emerged in the United States. Roughly 2.1 million PBMCs per well were cultured in IMDM with roughly 5% human AB serum and approximately 10 IU/ml IL-2, plus 10 ug/ml peptide pools. Half of the culture medium was replaced with fresh IL-2-containing medium on days 3 and 7. CD4+ T cells were isolated after 10 days of culture through negative selection using the EasySep CD4+ T cell isolation kit. PBMCs were separated from whole blood using Ficoll-Paque Plus gradient centrifugation and then either used fresh or cryopreserved at -140C. Triplicate wells were generally used for each culture condition.

Sample: CD4+ T cells from blood, cultured in vitro, taken before SARS-CoV-2 vaccination. Rearrangement joined TRBV14 to TRBJ2-3; a weak D assignment points to TRBD1 (6 bases agree). The source of this sequence is a human donor who had recovered from COVID-19. The encoded CDR3 is CASSPDIGTRSTDTQYF. The DNA sequence is given as TGTGCCAGCAGCCCCGATATCGGGACAAGGAGCACAGATACGCAGTATTTT.